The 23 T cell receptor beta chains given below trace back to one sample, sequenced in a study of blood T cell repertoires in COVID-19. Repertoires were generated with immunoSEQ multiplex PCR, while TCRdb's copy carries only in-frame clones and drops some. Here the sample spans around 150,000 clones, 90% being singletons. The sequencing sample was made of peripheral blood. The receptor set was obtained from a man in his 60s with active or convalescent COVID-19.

CDR3 in amino acids: CASSLATGRLSGNTIYF. CDR3 sequence (DNA): TGCGCCAGCAGCTTGGCCACAGGAAGACTCTCTGGAAACACCATATATTTT. The chain combines TRBV5-1 with TRBJ1-3; possibly TRBD1 for D (5 bases). The CDR3 is 17 residues long. V gave up 0 bases and J gave up 0 bases, with 13 bases separating them. In germline, CDR1 is SGHRS, CDR2 YFSETQ.

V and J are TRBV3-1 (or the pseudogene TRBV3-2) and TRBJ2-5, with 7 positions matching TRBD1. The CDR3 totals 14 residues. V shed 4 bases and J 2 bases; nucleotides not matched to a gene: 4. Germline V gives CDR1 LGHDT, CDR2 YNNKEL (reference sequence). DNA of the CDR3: TGTGCCAGCAGCCCGGGACAGTTTCAAGAGACCCAGTACTTC. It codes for CASSPGQFQETQYF.

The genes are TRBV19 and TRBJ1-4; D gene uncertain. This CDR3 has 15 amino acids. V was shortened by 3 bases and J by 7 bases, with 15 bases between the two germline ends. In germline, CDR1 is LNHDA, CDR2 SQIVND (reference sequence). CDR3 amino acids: CASSIEGRHSEKLFF. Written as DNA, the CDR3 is TGTGCCAGTAGTATCGAGGGTAGACATAGTGAAAAACTGTTTTTT.

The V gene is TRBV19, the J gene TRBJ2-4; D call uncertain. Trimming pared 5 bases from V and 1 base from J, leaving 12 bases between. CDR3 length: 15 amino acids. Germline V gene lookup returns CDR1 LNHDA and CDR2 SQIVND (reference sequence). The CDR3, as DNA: TGTGCCAGTAGTTTGGCGGAGTTGGCCAAAAACATTCAGTACTTC. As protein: CASSLAELAKNIQYF.

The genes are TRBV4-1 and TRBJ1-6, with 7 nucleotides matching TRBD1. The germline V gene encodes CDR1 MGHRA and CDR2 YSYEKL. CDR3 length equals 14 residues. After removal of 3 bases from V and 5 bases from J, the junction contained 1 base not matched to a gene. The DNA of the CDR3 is TGCGCCAGCAGCCAGGACAGGAATAATTCACCCCTCCACTTT. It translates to CASSQDRNNSPLHF.

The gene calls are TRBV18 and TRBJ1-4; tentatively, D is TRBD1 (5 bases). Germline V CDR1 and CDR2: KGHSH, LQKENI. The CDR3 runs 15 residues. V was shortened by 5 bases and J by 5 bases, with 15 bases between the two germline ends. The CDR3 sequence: CASSSRTLFNEKLFF. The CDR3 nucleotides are TGTGCCAGCTCATCTAGGACACTCTTCAATGAAAAACTGTTTTTT.

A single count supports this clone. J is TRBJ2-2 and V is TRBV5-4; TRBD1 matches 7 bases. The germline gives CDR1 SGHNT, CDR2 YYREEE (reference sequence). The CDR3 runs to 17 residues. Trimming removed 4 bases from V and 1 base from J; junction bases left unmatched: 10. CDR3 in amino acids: CASSRVPGTENTGELFF. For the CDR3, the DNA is TGTGCCAGCAGCCGGGTGCCCGGGACAGAGAACACCGGGGAGCTGTTTTTT.

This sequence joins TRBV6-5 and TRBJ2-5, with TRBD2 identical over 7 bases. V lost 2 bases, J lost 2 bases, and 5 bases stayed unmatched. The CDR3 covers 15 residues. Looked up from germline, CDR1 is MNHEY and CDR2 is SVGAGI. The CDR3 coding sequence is TGTGCCAGCAGTTACCTCGGGAGGTGGCAAGAGACCCAGTACTTC. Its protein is CASSYLGRWQETQYF.

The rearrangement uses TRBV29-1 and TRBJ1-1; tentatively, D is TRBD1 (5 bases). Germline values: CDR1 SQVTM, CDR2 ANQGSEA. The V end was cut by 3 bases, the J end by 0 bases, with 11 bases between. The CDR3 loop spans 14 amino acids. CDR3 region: CSVERGEMNTEAFF. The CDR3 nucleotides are TGCAGCGTTGAGCGGGGGGAAATGAACACTGAAGCTTTCTTT.

DNA for the CDR3: TGCAGCGTTGTAGGATGGACAGGGGGCAAGGGCACCGGGGAGCTGTTTTTT. Translating gives CSVVGWTGGKGTGELFF. The chain recombines TRBV29-1 with TRBJ2-2, with 11 nucleotides matching TRBD1. Losses at the gene ends were 4 bases for V and 4 bases for J; bases not matched to a gene: 11. This CDR3 has 17 residues. The germline gives CDR1 SQVTM, CDR2 ANQGSEA.

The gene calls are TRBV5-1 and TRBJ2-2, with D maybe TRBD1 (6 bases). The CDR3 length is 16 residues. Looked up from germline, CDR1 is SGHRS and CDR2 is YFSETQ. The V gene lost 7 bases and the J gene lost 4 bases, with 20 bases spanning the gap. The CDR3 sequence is CASEEGRTVSTGELFF. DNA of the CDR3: TGCGCCAGCGAAGAGGGCAGGACAGTCAGCACCGGGGAGCTGTTTTTT.

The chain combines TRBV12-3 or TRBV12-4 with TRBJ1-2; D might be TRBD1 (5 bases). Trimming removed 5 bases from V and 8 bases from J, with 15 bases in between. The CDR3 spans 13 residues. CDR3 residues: CASSISWAGGYTF. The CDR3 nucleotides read TGTGCCAGCAGTATTAGTTGGGCAGGGGGCTACACCTTC.

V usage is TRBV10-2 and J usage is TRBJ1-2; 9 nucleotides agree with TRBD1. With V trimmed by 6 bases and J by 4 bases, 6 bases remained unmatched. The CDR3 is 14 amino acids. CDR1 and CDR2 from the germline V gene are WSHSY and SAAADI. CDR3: CASRQGAIGYGYTF. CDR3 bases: TGCGCCAGCAGACAGGGGGCGATCGGCTATGGCTACACCTTC.

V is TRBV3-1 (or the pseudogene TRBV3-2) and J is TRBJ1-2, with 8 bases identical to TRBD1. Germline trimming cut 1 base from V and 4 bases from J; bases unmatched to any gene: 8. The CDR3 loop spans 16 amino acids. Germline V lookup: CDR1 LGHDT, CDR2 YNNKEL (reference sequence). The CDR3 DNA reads TGTGCCAGCAGCCAAGTAGGGACAGGAAGAAGCTATGGCTACACCTTC. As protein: CASSQVGTGRSYGYTF.

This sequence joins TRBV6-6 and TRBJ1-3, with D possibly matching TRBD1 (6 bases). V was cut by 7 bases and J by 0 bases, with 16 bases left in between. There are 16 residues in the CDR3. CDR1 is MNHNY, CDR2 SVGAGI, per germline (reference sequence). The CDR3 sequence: CASISPTGRSGNTIYF. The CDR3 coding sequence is TGTGCCAGCATTTCACCGACAGGTCGCTCTGGAAACACCATATATTTT.

The CDR3 DNA sequence: TGTGCCAGCAGCCGCGGACTAGCGGAGTTTACCTCCTACAATGAGCAGTTCTTC. Translating gives CASSRGLAEFTSYNEQFF. The chain has TRBV13 and TRBJ2-1, with 10 positions matching TRBD2. Germline V gives CDR1 PRHDT, CDR2 FYEKMQ (reference sequence). This CDR3 contains 18 residues. The V gene end was trimmed by 5 bases and the J gene end by 0 bases; junction bases not matched to a gene: 10.

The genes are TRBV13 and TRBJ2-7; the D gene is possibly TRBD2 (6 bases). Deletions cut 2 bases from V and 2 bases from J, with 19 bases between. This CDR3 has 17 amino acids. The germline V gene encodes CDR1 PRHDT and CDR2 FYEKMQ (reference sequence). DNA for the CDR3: TGTGCCAGCAGCTTAAGGCCGGACTACCGCCGGGCCTACGAGCAGTACTTC. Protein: CASSLRPDYRRAYEQYF.

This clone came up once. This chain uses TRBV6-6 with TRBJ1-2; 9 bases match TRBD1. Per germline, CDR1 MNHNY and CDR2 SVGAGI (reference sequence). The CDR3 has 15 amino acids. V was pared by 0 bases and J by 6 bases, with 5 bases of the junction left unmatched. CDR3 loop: CASSYSGQGRDGYTF. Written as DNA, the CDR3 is TGTGCCAGCAGTTACTCAGGACAGGGGAGGGATGGCTACACCTTC.

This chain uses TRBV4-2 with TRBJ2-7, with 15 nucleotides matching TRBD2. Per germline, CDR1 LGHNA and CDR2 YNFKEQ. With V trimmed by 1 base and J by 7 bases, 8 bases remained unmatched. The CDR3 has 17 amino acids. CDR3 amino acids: CASSQGRTSGGAEEQYF. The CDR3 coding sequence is TGTGCCAGCAGCCAAGGCAGGACTAGCGGGGGGGCTGAAGAGCAGTACTTC.

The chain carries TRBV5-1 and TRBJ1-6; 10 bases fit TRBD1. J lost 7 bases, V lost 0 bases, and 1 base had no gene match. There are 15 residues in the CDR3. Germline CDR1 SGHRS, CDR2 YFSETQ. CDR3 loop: CASSLGTGGNSPLHF. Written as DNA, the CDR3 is TGCGCCAGCAGCTTGGGGACAGGGGGGAATTCACCCCTCCACTTT.

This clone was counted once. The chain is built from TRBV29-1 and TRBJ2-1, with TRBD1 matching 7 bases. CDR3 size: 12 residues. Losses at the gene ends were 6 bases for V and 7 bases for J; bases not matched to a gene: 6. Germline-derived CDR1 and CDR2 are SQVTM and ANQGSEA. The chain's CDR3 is CSVWTGENEQFF. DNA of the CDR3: TGCAGCGTCTGGACAGGAGAGAATGAGCAGTTCTTC.

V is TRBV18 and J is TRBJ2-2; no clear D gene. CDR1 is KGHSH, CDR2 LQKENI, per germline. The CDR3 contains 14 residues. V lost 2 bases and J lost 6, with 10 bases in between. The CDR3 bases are TGTGCCAGCTCACCAGGAGCCGGTCCCGGGGAGCTGTTTTTT. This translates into CASSPGAGPGELFF.

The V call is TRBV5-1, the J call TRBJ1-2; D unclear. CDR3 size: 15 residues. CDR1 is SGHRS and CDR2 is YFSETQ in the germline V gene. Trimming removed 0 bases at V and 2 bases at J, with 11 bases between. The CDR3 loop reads CASSLVAGPNYGYTF. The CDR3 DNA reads TGCGCCAGCAGCTTGGTGGCGGGTCCAAACTATGGCTACACCTTC. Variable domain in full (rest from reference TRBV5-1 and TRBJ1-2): KAGVTQTPRYLIKTRGQQVTLSCSPISGHRSVSWYQQTPGQGLQFLFEYFSETQRNKGNFPGRFSGRQFSNSRSEMNVSTLELGDSALYLCASSLVAGPNYGYTFGSGTRLTVV.